This TCR beta chain was found in a study of molecular identifiers for immune sequencing clone quantification. Germline V gene data show CDR1 as SGDLS and CDR2 as YYNGEE. V gave up 0 bases and J gave up 3 bases, with 10 bases separating them. This CDR3 region has 14 residues. Using a CD8+CD4-CCR7+CD45RA+ phenotype, naive CD8 T cells were sorted. TCRdb re-called the PCR reads with MiXCR, one entry per CDR3 protein. The sample lists approximately 93,000 distinct CDR3 sequences, roughly 25% occurring once. Sequencing input: naive CD8+ T cells from blood, with Jurkat cell RNA spiked in. Subset specified: FACS-sorted CD8+CD4-CCR7+CD45RA+ naive T cells. The receptor was isolated from a human donor in good health. Some libraries in this study had Jurkat cell RNA spiked in. The V gene is TRBV9, the J gene TRBJ2-7, with D tentatively TRBD1 (6 bases). CDR3 region: CASSVGDTYYEQYF. CDR3 bases: TGTGCCAGCAGCGTAGGGGACACCTACTACGAGCAGTACTTC.